This T cell receptor (beta chain) is from a study of neoadjuvant anti-PD-1 for oral cavity cancer. The wider study: Non-progressing patients received a fourth nivolumab dose near day 43, then surgery on days 50-56.

CDR1 is SGHDT and CDR2 is YYEEEE in the germline V gene. The V and J ends lost 5 bases and 8 bases respectively, with 19 bases between them. The CDR3 contains 14 residues. The patients had HPV-negative, locally advanced oral cavity squamous cell carcinoma. Findings of the study overall: Non-responders to neoadjuvant nivolumab had significantly more clonal PBMC T cells than responders.

With regard to this clone: The antigen remains unidentified.

Profiling relied on immunoSEQ multiplex PCR, and the TCRdb table lists in-frame clones only, not all of them. This sample has 15,000 to 20,000 clones, with less than 80% found just once. The specimen comprised PBMCs, sampled before nivolumab (anti-PD-1) treatment. This chain uses TRBV5-6 with TRBJ1-2; TRBD1 is a possible D gene (6 bases). The source of this sequence is a person between 35 and 79 years old with oral cavity squamous cell carcinoma. The CDR3 region is CASSPRTRGSGYTF. Here the CDR3 DNA reads TGTGCCAGCAGTCCGAGGACCAGGGGCTCAGGCTACACCTTC. Filled out from reference TRBV5-6 and TRBJ1-2, the complete variable domain reads DAGVTQSPTHLIKTRGQQVTLRCSPKSGHDTVSWYQQALGQGPQFIFQYYEEEERQRGNFPDRFSGHQFPNYSSELNVNALLLGDSALYLCASSPRTRGSGYTFGSGTRLTVV.